This T cell receptor (beta chain) is from a study of blood T cell repertoires in COVID-19. About the study: Sources were T cells, B-cell-depleted T cells, or PBMCs; the material itself was cDNA or gDNA.

Authors' analysis steps: Amplified reference gene primers provided the basis for estimating nucleated cell counts. Clones were sequenced by immunoSEQ multiplex PCR, and TCRdb holds only the in-frame ones, with some missing. V and J calls and clone size follow that table, whereas D and trimming were derived from the DNA. The sample yields roughly 290,000 clones, about 85% seen once. V was clipped by 1 base and J by 5 bases, with 6 bases between them. This CDR3 comprises 12 residues. CDR1 and CDR2 (germline): GTSNPN, SVGIG (reference sequence). Seattle participants joined during active infection and were tracked over time.

The origin of this receptor is a human donor with COVID-19, enrolled during active disease. The donor label of this sample is uncertain. Sequenced input: peripheral blood. The rearrangement links TRBV30 to TRBJ1-5; no reliable D call. The CDR3, as DNA: TGTGCCTGGAGTGGCCAGGATCAGCCCCAGCATTTT. It codes for CAWSGQDQPQHF.